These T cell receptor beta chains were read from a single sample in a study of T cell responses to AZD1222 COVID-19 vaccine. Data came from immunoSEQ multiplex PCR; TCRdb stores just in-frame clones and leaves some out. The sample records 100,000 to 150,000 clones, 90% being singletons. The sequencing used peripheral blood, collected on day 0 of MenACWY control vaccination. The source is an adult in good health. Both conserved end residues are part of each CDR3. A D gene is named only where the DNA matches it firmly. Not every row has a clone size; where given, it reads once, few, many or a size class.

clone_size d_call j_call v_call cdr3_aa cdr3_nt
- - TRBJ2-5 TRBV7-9 CASRSPFETQYF TGTGCCAGCAGATCCCCCTTCGAGACCCAGTACTTC
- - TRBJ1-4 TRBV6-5 CAAGRANEKLFF TGTGCCGCGGGGCGGGCTAATGAAAAACTGTTTTTT
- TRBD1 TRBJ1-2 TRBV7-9 CTVGGQGATYGYTF TGTACCGTAGGGGGACAGGGGGCCACCTATGGCTACACCTTC
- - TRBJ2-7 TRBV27 CASSFGGQGAYEQYF TGTGCCAGCAGTTTTGGGGGTCAAGGGGCCTACGAGCAGTACTTC
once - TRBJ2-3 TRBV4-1 CASSQEWWESLLDTQYF TGCGCCAGCAGCCAAGAATGGTGGGAGTCTCTTTTGGATACGCAGTATTTT
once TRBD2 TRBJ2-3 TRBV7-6 CASSLAPPSGGDNTDTQYF TGTGCCAGCAGCTTAGCGCCTCCTAGCGGGGGAGATAACACAGATACGCAGTATTTT
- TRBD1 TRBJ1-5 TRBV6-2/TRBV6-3 CASSYKVGQGTNQPQHF TGTGCCAGCAGTTATAAGGTAGGACAGGGGACCAATCAGCCCCAGCATTTT
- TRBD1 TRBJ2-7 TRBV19 CASQSNLGPGQIYEQYF TGTGCCAGTCAGAGCAATTTGGGCCCGGGACAGATCTACGAGCAGTACTTC
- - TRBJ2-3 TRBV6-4 CASSDSAGSTDTQYF TGTGCCAGCAGTGATTCCGCAGGTAGCACAGATACGCAGTATTTT
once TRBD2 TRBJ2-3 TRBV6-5 CASSRTSSGDTQYF TGTGCCAGCAGTAGGACTAGTTCAGGAGATACGCAGTATTTT
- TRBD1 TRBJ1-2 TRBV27 CASSLSRTGPYGYTF TGTGCCAGCAGTTTATCCAGGACAGGCCCGTATGGCTACACCTTC
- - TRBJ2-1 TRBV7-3 CASSLRAGPGEEQFF TGTGCCAGCAGCTTAAGGGCGGGACCCGGAGAGGAGCAGTTCTTC
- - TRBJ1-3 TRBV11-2 CASSGLGGSGNTIYF TGTGCCAGCAGCGGGCTGGGCGGCTCTGGAAACACCATATATTTT
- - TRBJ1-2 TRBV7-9 CASSSTPTENGYTF TGTGCCAGCAGCTCCACCCCTACCGAGAATGGCTACACCTTC
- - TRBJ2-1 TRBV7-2 CASSLVGRRSEQLF TGTGCCAGCAGCTTAGTAGGCAGAAGGAGTGAGCAGCTCTTC
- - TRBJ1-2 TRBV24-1 CATSDTGFYGYTF TGTGCCACCAGTGACACAGGATTCTATGGCTACACCTTC
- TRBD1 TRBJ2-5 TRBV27 CASSLEGRTGGRRETQYF TGTGCCAGCAGTTTGGAGGGAAGGACAGGGGGCAGGAGAGAGACCCAGTACTTC
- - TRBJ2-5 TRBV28 CASSPTLGGAEETQYF TGTGCCAGCAGTCCAACTCTGGGGGGGGCGGAGGAGACCCAGTACTTC
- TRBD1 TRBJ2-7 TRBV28 CASNLGRQGSYEQYF TGTGCCAGCAACCTTGGTCGACAGGGGTCCTACGAGCAGTACTTC
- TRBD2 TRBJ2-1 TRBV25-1 CASSDLAGVINEQFF TGTGCCAGCAGTGATCTGGCGGGAGTTATCAATGAGCAGTTCTTC
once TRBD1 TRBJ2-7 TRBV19 CASSIVGQGAIYEQYF TGTGCCAGTAGTATAGTGGGACAGGGGGCGATATACGAGCAGTACTTC
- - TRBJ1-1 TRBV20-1 CSAGLNTEAFF TGCAGTGCTGGATTGAACACTGAAGCTTTCTTT
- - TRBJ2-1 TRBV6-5 CASRPDAYNEQFF TGTGCCAGCAGGCCCGACGCATACAATGAGCAGTTCTTC
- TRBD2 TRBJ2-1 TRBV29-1 CSALMGLAGAHNEQFF TGCAGCGCCCTGATGGGACTAGCGGGGGCTCACAATGAGCAGTTCTTC
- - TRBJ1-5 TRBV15 CATSRDPDSDRHTISQHF TGTGCCACCAGCAGAGATCCTGACTCAGATCGTCACACCATTTCCCAGCATTTT